This T cell receptor beta chain was sequenced in a study of cytomegalovirus exposure and HLA in healthy donors. General study findings and limits: Most TCR beta V segments were productive about 87% or about 30% of the time in an earlier analysis. A missense DCLRE1C variant was associated with V- and J-gene trimming of TCR beta chains in a later analysis, and an independent cohort replicated the association. Reportedly, a later analysis found an Asian-associated ancestry cluster had fewer N-insertions than the approximately 670-donor mean.

Trimming shortened V by 7 bases and J by 1 base, and 11 bases separated the two germline ends. The CDR3 extends over 14 amino acids. Germline V gene data show CDR1 as LNHDA and CDR2 as SQIVND (reference sequence). Amplification used 60 Vbeta primers and 13 Jbeta primers. Sequenced by immunoSEQ multiplex PCR; TCRdb stores in-frame clones only, minus some. The data contain 150,000 to 200,000 clones, roughly 68% of them seen just once; the ten biggest clones take up approximately 2%. Worth noting for this clone: The antigen remains unidentified.

Healthy people donating bone marrow made up the donors. The chain recombines TRBV19 with TRBJ1-3; a weak D match, TRBD1 (5 bases). The source is a woman between 25 and 40 years old in good health and CMV-seronegative. The sample was PBMCs. CDR3 bases: TGTGCCAGTATGGGGGGGGGTTCTGGAAACACCATATATTTT. Amino acid sequence: CASMGGGSGNTIYF.